The 25 T cell receptor beta chains presented below share a single source sample, sequenced in a study of technical replicates of blood from a handful of donors. Sequenced by immunoSEQ multiplex PCR; TCRdb stores in-frame clones only, minus some. This table holds approximately 79,000 clones, around 97% found once. Sequenced material: T cells isolated from PBMCs. Source of these receptors: a human donor in good health.

The chain is built from TRBV9 and TRBJ2-1; 9 nucleotides line up with TRBD2. V gave up 1 base and J gave up 7 bases; unmatched junction bases: 3. Germline assignment: CDR1 SGDLS and CDR2 YYNGEE. The CDR3 length is 14 residues. CDR3 DNA: TGTGCCAGCAGCGTAACTAGCGGGCAGAATGAGCAGTTCTTC. Protein product: CASSVTSGQNEQFF.

The chain recombines TRBV7-9 with TRBJ2-7; a possible D gene is TRBD2 (6 bases). CDR1 SEHNR and CDR2 FQNEAQ come from the germline V gene (reference sequence). The CDR3 has 15 amino acids. Trimming shortened V by 5 bases and J by 3 bases, and 17 bases separated the two germline ends. CDR3 in amino acids: CASSPGGLALYEQYF. In DNA, the CDR3 is TGTGCCAGCAGCCCCGGAGGCCTAGCGCTCTACGAGCAGTACTTC.

The CDR3 reads CASKVANYGYTF. In DNA, the CDR3 is TGTGCCAGCAAGGTAGCAAACTATGGCTACACCTTC. The chain is built from TRBV5-6 and TRBJ1-2; D is unresolved. V gave up 6 bases and J gave up 2 bases, with 8 bases separating them. This CDR3 has 12 amino acids. Per germline, CDR1 SGHDT and CDR2 YYEEEE.

The chain is built from TRBV6-5 and TRBJ1-1; D is unresolved. Germline V lookup: CDR1 MNHEY, CDR2 SVGAGI. The CDR3 is 15 amino acids. Trimming stripped 0 bases from V and 4 bases from J, with 12 bases between. The CDR3 coding sequence is TGTGCCAGCAGTTACTCTATCTGGGAGGGCACTGAAGCTTTCTTT. Residues: CASSYSIWEGTEAFF.

CDR3 sequence reads: CASSIVGGQGYTF. The CDR3 DNA is TGTGCCAGTAGTATCGTAGGGGGACAAGGCTACACCTTC. The rearrangement links TRBV19 to TRBJ1-2; a possible D gene is TRBD1 (6 bases). This CDR3 region has 13 residues. With 3 bases removed from V and 8 bases from J, the gap between germline ends came to 13 bases. Germline V gene lookup returns CDR1 LNHDA and CDR2 SQIVND (reference sequence).

The chain carries TRBV6-1 and TRBJ2-7; TRBD2 aligns across 7 bases. Unmatched junction bases numbered 1, after V lost 3 bases and J lost 2 bases. The V gene's germline CDR1 is MNHNS and CDR2 SASEGT. The CDR3 spans 13 residues. CDR3 in amino acids: CASSEGGTYEQYF. The CDR3 DNA reads as TGTGCCAGCAGTGAGGGGGGGACCTACGAGCAGTACTTC.

The chain employs TRBV14 and TRBJ2-7; 7 nucleotides align to TRBD1. V trimming: 1 base; J trimming: 4 bases; junction bases outside the gene matches: 4. In germline, CDR1 is SGHDN, CDR2 FVKESK. This CDR3 contains 14 residues. CDR3 bases: TGTGCCAGCAGCCAAGTTGAGGGGGCGTACGAGCAGTACTTC. It codes for CASSQVEGAYEQYF.

The J gene is TRBJ2-2, the V gene TRBV6-1; 7 bases are shared with TRBD2. Germline values: CDR1 MNHNS, CDR2 SASEGT. CDR3 length: 14 residues. Germline trimming cut 6 bases from V and 2 bases from J; bases unmatched to any gene: 3. The CDR3 nucleotides are TGTGCCAGCAGCTGGGGGGGAAACACCGGGGAGCTGTTTTTT. It yields the protein CASSWGGNTGELFF.

The CDR3 is CASSSQLAGGGGELFF. CDR3 DNA sequence: TGTGCCAGCAGTTCCCAACTAGCGGGAGGAGGCGGGGAGCTGTTTTTT. The chain carries TRBV6-5 and TRBJ2-2; 12 nucleotides agree with TRBD2. This CDR3 is 16 amino acids long. The V segment lost 4 bases and the J segment 7 bases; nucleotides outside the gene matches: 7. In germline, CDR1 is MNHEY, CDR2 SVGAGI.

This chain connects TRBV28 to TRBJ1-2; D is uncertain. The CDR3 runs 14 residues. The germline V gene has CDR1 MDHEN and CDR2 SYDVKM. Trimming cost V 6 bases and J 8 bases, with 19 bases left between them. As DNA, the CDR3 is TGTGCCAGCAGCCCCGGTCGGGAGGTGGAGGGCTACACCTTC. It codes for CASSPGREVEGYTF.

This chain connects TRBV10-2 to TRBJ2-3; the match to TRBD2 covers 7 bases. Germline V gives CDR1 WSHSY, CDR2 SAAADI. With 6 bases clipped from V and 4 bases from J, the junction kept 13 bases outside the gene matches. The CDR3 sequence is 16 residues long. The CDR3 coding sequence is TGCGCCAGCAGCGCCTGGGTGGGCGGGAGCCCAGATACGCAGTATTTT. It yields the protein CASSAWVGGSPDTQYF.

The rearrangement joins TRBV29-1 to TRBJ1-1; 8 bases agree with TRBD1. J was trimmed by 9 bases and V by 0 bases; bases with no gene match: 12. The CDR3 runs 15 residues. Germline V gives CDR1 SQVTM, CDR2 ANQGSEA. The CDR3 DNA reads as TGCAGCGTTGAAGATCGTGGGACAGGTCTCCTCCAAGCTTTCTTT. This translates into CSVEDRGTGLLQAFF.

This chain links TRBV14 with TRBJ2-3; the match to TRBD2 covers 7 bases. Germline V gene lookup returns CDR1 SGHDN and CDR2 FVKESK. The length of the CDR3 is 14 residues. The V and J ends lost 6 bases and 5 bases, in that order; junction bases with no gene match: 8. CDR3 in amino acids: CASRNSGEGDTQYF. CDR3 nucleotides: TGTGCCAGCAGGAATTCGGGGGAGGGAGATACGCAGTATTTT.

The rearrangement uses TRBV6-4 and TRBJ1-1; D is perhaps TRBD1 (5 bases). The CDR3 contains 13 residues. Trimming shortened V by 5 bases and J by 11 bases, and 18 bases separated the two germline ends. CDR1 and CDR2 from the germline V gene are MRHNA and SNTAGT. This CDR3 is CASSSSSGTVAFF. In nucleotides, the CDR3 is TGTGCCAGCAGTTCTAGCTCCGGGACTGTGGCTTTCTTT.

This chain uses TRBV7-2 with TRBJ2-1, with 8 bases that match TRBD1. Looked up from germline, CDR1 is SGHTA and CDR2 is FQGNSA. This CDR3 spans 16 amino acids. Trimming at V came to 4 bases and at J to 5 bases, leaving 10 bases not matched to a gene. This CDR3 reads CASSSPDRGIDNEQFF. The CDR3 DNA follows: TGTGCCAGCAGCTCTCCCGACAGGGGCATCGACAATGAGCAGTTCTTC. Supplemented by reference TRBV7-2 and TRBJ2-1, the full variable domain reads GAGVSQSPSNKVTEKGKDVELRCDPISGHTALYWYRQSLGQGLEFLIYFQGNSAPDKSGLPSDRFSAERTGGSVSTLTIQRTQQEDSAVYLCASSSPDRGIDNEQFFGPGTRLTVL.

The chain is built from TRBV5-1 and TRBJ2-4, with 7 bases aligning to TRBD1. The V and J ends lost 3 bases and 2 bases, in that order; junction bases with no gene match: 8. Germline assignment: CDR1 SGHRS and CDR2 YFSETQ. The length of the CDR3 is 16 residues. The CDR3 sequence: CASSWRQGLTKNIQYF. CDR3 sequence (DNA): TGCGCCAGCAGCTGGAGACAGGGTTTGACCAAAAACATTCAGTACTTC.

The chain links TRBV6-5 to TRBJ2-7, with 14 nucleotides matching TRBD2. V lost 2 bases, J lost 2 bases, and 2 bases stayed unmatched. CDR3 size: 16 residues. Germline V CDR1 and CDR2: MNHEY, SVGAGI. CDR3 region: CASSYGLAGGPYEQYF. The DNA for the CDR3 is TGTGCCAGCAGTTACGGACTAGCGGGAGGACCCTACGAGCAGTACTTC.

The genes are TRBV7-9 and TRBJ1-1; D is possibly TRBD1 (6 bases). Germline lookup yields CDR1 SEHNR and CDR2 FQNEAQ (reference sequence). Trimming cost V 4 bases and J 1 base, with 13 bases left between them. This CDR3 region has 15 residues. CDR3 coding DNA: TGTGCCAGCAGCTCCGGGGGGCTAGCGAACACTGAAGCTTTCTTT. As protein: CASSSGGLANTEAFF.

The chain links TRBV27 to TRBJ2-7; the D gene is possibly TRBD2 (5 bases). V was shortened by 2 bases and J by 6 bases, with 11 bases between the two germline ends. The CDR3 spans 13 residues. Germline lookup yields CDR1 MNHEY and CDR2 SMNVEV (reference sequence). CDR3 loop: CASSLRGSVEQYF. The CDR3 DNA reads as TGTGCCAGCAGTTTAAGAGGGTCGGTCGAGCAGTACTTC.

The chain combines TRBV5-6 with TRBJ2-5; possibly TRBD2 for D (7 bases). The germline V gene has CDR1 SGHDT and CDR2 YYEEEE. With 1 base removed from V and 4 bases from J, the gap between germline ends came to 14 bases. The CDR3 contains 15 residues. In DNA, the CDR3 is TGTGCCAGCAGCTTGTACTCCGGGGGGCGAGAGACCCAGTACTTC. Protein sequence: CASSLYSGGRETQYF.

The chain carries TRBV10-3 and TRBJ2-5; D ambiguous. V was trimmed by 4 bases and J by 2 bases, leaving 8 bases between them. The CDR3 loop spans 13 amino acids. The germline V gene encodes CDR1 ENHRY and CDR2 SYGVKD. CDR3 loop: CAISVVPQETQYF. The CDR3 nucleotides read TGTGCCATCAGTGTAGTGCCGCAAGAGACCCAGTACTTC.

This clone turned up a few times. This rearrangement joins TRBV2 to TRBJ2-7, with 7 bases fitting TRBD2. The CDR3 is made up of 14 amino acids. Germline CDR1 is SNHLY and CDR2 is FYNNEI. V lost 5 bases to trimming and J lost 4 bases; unmatched junction nucleotides: 8. CDR3 DNA sequence: TGTGCCAGCAGTAACAGACTAGCTGATTACGAGCAGTACTTC. Residues: CASSNRLADYEQYF.

V is TRBV7-8 and J is TRBJ1-5; a possible D gene is TRBD1 (6 bases). Per germline, CDR1 SGHVS and CDR2 FQNEAQ. The CDR3 loop spans 16 amino acids. With 3 bases removed from V and 1 base from J, the gap between germline ends came to 13 bases. CDR3 DNA sequence: TGTGCCAGCAGCTTTGCAGGGGTCAGCAGCAATCAGCCCCAGCATTTT. Translating it yields CASSFAGVSSNQPQHF.

The genes are TRBV6-1 and TRBJ1-5; a possible D gene is TRBD1 (5 bases). V lost 2 bases to trimming and J lost 6 bases, with 17 bases between them. CDR3 length: 16 amino acids. CDR1 MNHNS and CDR2 SASEGT come from the germline V gene. CDR3 amino acids: CASSEWGRALSQPQHF. The CDR3 DNA follows: TGTGCCAGCAGTGAATGGGGCCGAGCGCTAAGTCAGCCCCAGCATTTT.

A single count supports this clone. The chain recombines TRBV5-1 with TRBJ2-1; 9 bases match TRBD2. Trimming at V came to 1 base and at J to 5 bases, leaving 4 bases not matched to a gene. Germline CDR1 and CDR2: SGHRS and YFSETQ. This CDR3 spans 15 amino acids. The CDR3 is CASSLYSGRNNEQFF. CDR3 nucleotides: TGCGCCAGCAGCTTGTATAGCGGGAGAAACAATGAGCAGTTCTTC.